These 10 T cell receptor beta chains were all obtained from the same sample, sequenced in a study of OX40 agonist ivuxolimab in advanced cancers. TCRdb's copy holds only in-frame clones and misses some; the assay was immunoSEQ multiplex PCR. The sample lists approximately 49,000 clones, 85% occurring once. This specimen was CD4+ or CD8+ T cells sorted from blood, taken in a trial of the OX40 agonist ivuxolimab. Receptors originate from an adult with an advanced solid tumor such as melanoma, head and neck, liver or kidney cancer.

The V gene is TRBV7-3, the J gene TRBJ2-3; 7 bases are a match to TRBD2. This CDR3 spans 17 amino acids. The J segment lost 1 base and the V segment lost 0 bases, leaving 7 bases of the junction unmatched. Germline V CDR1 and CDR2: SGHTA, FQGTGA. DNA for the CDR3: TGTGCCAGCAGCTTAACCCCAATTGGGGGGGGCACAGATACGCAGTATTTT. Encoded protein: CASSLTPIGGGTDTQYF.

The CDR3 DNA is TGTGCCAGCAGCTTAGGAGGGGATGGCTACACCTTC. Its protein product is CASSLGGDGYTF. This chain links TRBV7-6 with TRBJ1-2; tentatively, D is TRBD1 (5 bases). Germline V lookup: CDR1 SGHVS, CDR2 FNYEAQ. The CDR3 is made up of 12 amino acids. The V and J ends lost 1 base and 6 bases respectively, with 6 bases between them.

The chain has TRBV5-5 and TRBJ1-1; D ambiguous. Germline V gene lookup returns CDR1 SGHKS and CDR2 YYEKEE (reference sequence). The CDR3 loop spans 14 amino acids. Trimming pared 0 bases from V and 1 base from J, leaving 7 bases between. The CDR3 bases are TGTGCCAGCAGCTTGGGCGTAGGGAACACTGAAGCTTTCTTT. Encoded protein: CASSLGVGNTEAFF. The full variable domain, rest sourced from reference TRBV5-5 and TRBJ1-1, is DAGVTQSPTHLIKTRGQQVTLRCSPISGHKSVSWYQQVLGQGPQFIFQYYEKEERGRGNFPDRFSARQFPNYSSELNVNALLLGDSALYLCASSLGVGNTEAFFGQGTRLTVV.

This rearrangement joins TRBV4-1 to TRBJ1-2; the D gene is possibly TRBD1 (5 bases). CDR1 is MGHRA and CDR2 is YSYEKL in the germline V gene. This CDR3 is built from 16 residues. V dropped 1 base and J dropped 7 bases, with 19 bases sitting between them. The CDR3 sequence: CASSQAWDQAQGGYTF. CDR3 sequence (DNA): TGCGCCAGCAGCCAAGCCTGGGACCAGGCCCAAGGTGGCTACACCTTC.

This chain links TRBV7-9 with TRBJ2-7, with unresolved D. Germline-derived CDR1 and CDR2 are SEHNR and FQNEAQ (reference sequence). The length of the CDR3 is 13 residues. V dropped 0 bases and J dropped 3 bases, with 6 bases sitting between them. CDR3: CASSLAGYYEQYF. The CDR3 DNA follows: TGTGCCAGCAGCTTAGCAGGGTACTACGAGCAGTACTTC.

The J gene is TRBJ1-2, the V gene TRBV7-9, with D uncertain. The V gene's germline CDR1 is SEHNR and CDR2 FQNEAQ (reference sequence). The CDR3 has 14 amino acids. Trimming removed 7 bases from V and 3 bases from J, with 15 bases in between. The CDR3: CASIQVGTDYGYTF. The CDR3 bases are TGTGCCAGCATCCAAGTAGGTACAGACTATGGCTACACCTTC.

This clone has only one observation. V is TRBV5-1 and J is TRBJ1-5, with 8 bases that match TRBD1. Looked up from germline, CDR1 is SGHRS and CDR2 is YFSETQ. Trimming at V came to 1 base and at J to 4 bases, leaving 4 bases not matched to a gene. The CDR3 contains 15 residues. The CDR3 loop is CASSLTGTGNQPQHF. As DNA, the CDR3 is TGCGCCAGCAGCTTGACAGGGACAGGTAATCAGCCCCAGCATTTT.

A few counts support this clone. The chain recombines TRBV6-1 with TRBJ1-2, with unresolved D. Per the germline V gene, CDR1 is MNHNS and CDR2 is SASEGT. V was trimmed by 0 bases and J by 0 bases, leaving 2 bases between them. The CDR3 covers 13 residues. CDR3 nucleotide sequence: TGTGCCAGCAGTGAAGCCGCTAACTATGGCTACACCTTC. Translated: CASSEAANYGYTF.

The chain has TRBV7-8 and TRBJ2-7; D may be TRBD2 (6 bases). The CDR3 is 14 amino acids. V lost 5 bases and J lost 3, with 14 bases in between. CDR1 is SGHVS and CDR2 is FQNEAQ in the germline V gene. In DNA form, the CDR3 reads TGTGCCAGCAGCCTTTTTTGGGGGGACTACGAGCAGTACTTC. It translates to CASSLFWGDYEQYF.

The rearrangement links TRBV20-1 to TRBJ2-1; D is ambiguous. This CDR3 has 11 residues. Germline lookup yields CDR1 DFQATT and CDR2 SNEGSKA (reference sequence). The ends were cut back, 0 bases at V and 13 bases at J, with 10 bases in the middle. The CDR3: CSARDATGQFF. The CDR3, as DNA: TGCAGTGCTAGAGATGCAACGGGCCAGTTCTTC.